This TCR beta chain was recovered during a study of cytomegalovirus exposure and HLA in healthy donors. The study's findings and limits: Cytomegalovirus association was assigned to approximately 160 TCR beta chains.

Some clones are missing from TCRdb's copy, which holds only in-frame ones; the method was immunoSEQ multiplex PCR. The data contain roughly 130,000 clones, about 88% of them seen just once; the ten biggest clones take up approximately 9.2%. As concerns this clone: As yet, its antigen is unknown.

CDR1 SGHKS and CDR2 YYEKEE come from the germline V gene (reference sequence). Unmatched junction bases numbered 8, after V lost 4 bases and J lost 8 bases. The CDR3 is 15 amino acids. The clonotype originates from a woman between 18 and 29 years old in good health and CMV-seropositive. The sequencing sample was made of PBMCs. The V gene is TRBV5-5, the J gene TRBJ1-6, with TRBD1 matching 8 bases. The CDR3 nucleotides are TGTGCCAGCAGCACCTGGACAGGGTGGGATTCACCCCTCCACTTT. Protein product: CASSTWTGWDSPLHF.